The clone carrying this T cell receptor (beta chain) turned up a few times. Its antigen is as yet unknown. The V end lost 1 base, the J end lost 6 bases, and 13 bases lay between the germline ends. Germline V gives CDR1 LNHNV, CDR2 YYDKDF (reference sequence). The CDR3 is 15 residues long. A TCRbeta library incorporating unique molecular identifiers was prepared. One entry per CDR3 protein, called by TCRdb with MiXCR from the PCR reads. The data contain 750,000 to 950,000 distinct CDR3 sequences, 15% to 20% of them singletons. These data belong to a study of T-cell reconstitution after alpha-beta-depleted transplantation in children. The study, taken as a whole, reports: Expanded graft clones numbering several hundred reportedly gave rise to alpha-beta T cells about two months after transplant.

The sequencing here drew on PBMCs, mostly from graft donor cells, taken 360 days after TCRalphabeta/CD19-depleted stem cell transplant. The V gene is TRBV15, the J gene TRBJ1-5; no definite D call. This receptor was obtained from a male patient between 5 and 17 years old who had a stem cell transplant for acute lymphoblastic leukemia, so the T cells may come from the graft donor. This chain's CDR3 is CATSRASNFIQPQHF. CDR3 nucleotides: TGTGCCACCAGCAGAGCCTCCAATTTTATTCAGCCCCAGCATTTT. The entire variable domain, with the rest obtained from reference TRBV15 and TRBJ1-5, is as follows: DAMVIQNPRYQVTQFGKPVTLSCSQTLNHNVMYWYQQKSSQAPKLLFHYYDKDFNNEADTPDNFQSRRPNTSFCFLDIRSPGLGDTAMYLCATSRASNFIQPQHFGDGTRLSIL.